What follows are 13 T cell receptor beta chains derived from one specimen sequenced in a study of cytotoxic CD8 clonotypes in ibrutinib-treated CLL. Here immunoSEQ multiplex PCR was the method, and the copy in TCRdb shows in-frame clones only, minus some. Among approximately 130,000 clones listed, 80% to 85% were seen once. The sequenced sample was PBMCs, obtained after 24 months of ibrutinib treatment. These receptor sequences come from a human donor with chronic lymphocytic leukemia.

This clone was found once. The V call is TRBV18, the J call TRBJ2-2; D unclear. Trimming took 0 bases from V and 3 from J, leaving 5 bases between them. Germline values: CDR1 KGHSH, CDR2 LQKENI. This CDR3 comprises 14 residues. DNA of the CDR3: TGTGCCAGCTCACCACCGTCGGACACCGGGGAGCTGTTTTTT. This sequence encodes CASSPPSDTGELFF.

This CDR3 is CASRGANPLYGYTF. The CDR3 nucleotides are TGTGCCAGCAGAGGGGCGAACCCCCTCTATGGCTACACCTTC. The chain combines TRBV7-9 with TRBJ1-2, with D possibly matching TRBD1 (5 bases). The germline gives CDR1 SEHNR, CDR2 FQNEAQ (reference sequence). Trimming shortened V by 6 bases and J by 4 bases, and 15 bases separated the two germline ends. The CDR3 extends over 14 amino acids.

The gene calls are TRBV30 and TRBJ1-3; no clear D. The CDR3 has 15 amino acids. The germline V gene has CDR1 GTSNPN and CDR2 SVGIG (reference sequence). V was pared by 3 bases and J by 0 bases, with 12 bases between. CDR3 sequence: CAWRRPGSSGNTIYF. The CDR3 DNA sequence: TGTGCCTGGAGGAGACCGGGGAGCTCTGGAAACACCATATATTTT.

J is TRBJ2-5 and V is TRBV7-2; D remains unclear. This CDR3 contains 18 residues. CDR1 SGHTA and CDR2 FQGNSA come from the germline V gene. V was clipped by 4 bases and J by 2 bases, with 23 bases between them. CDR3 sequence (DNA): TGTGCCAGCAGCTCGCGCGGCCGGTTGGGCCGCCGGCAAGAGACCCAGTACTTC. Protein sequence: CASSSRGRLGRRQETQYF.

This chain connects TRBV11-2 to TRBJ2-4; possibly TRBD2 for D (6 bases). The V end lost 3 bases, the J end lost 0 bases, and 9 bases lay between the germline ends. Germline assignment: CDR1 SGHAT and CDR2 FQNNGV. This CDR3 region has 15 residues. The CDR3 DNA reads TGTGCCAGCAGCTTGGGCGGGGTAGCCAAAAACATTCAGTACTTC. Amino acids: CASSLGGVAKNIQYF.

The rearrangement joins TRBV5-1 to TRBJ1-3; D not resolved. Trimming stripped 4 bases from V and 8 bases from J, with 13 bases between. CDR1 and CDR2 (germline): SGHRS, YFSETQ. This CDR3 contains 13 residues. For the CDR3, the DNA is TGCGCCAGCAGCACCGGGAGCGTGGACACCATATATTTT. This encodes CASSTGSVDTIYF.

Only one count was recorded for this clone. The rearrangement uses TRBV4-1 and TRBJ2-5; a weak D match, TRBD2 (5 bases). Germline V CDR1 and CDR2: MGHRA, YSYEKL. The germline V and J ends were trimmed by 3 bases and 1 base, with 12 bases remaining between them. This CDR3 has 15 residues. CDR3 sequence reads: CASSQVGLAQETQYF. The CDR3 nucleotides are TGCGCCAGCAGCCAGGTAGGGCTAGCCCAAGAGACCCAGTACTTC.

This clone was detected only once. The CDR3 DNA reads TGTGCCAGCAGCCATCTGTCGGACAACACCGGGGAGCTGTTTTTT. Translating gives CASSHLSDNTGELFF. The gene calls are TRBV7-3 and TRBJ2-2; D not resolved. Germline V gene sequence: CDR1 SGHTA, CDR2 FQGTGA. Trimming removed 5 bases at V and 2 bases at J, with 12 bases between. The CDR3 length is 15 residues. Combining the CDR3 with reference TRBV7-3 and TRBJ2-2 gives the whole variable domain GAGVSQTPSNKVTEKGKYVELRCDPISGHTALYWYRQSLGQGPEFLIYFQGTGAADDSGLPNDRFFAVRPEGSVSTLKIQRTERGDSAVYLCASSHLSDNTGELFFGEGSRLTVL.

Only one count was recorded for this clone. DNA of the CDR3: TGCACCAGCAGCCAAGATCTGGGGGACAAGCTCCACCTTTCTCTCTTATGGTGCTATGGCTACACCTTC. Amino acids: CTSSQDLGDKLHLSLLWCYGYTF. The chain joins TRBV1 to TRBJ1-2; TRBD1 is the table's D call, not checked against the DNA. TRBV1 is recorded as a pseudogene. The CDR3 runs to 23 residues.

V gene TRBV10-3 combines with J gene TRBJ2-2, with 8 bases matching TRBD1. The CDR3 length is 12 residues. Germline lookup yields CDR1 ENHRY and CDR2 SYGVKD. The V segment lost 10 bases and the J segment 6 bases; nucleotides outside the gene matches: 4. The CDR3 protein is CATRGLPGELFF. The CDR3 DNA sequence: TGTGCCACCAGGGGGCTTCCCGGGGAGCTGTTTTTT.

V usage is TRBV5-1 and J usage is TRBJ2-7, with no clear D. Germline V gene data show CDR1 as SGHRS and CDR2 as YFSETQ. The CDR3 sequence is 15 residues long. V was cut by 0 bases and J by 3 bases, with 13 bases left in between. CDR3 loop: CASSLALGGSYEQYF. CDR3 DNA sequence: TGCGCCAGCAGCTTGGCTCTGGGCGGCAGCTACGAGCAGTACTTC.

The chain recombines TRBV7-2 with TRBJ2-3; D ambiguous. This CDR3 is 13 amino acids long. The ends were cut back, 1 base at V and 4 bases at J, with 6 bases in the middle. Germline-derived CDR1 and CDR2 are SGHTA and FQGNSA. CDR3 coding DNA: TGTGCCAGCAGCTTAGTATATTCAGATACGCAGTATTTT. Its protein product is CASSLVYSDTQYF.

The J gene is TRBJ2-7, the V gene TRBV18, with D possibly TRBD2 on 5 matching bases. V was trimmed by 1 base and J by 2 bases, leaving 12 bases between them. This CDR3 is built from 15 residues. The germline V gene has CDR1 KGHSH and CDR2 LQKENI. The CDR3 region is CASSPRLERAYEQYF. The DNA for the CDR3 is TGTGCCAGCTCACCACGGCTGGAGAGGGCCTACGAGCAGTACTTC.